A selection of T cell receptor beta chains follows, all from one sample in a study of shared clonotypes between healthy human individuals. Data came from immunoSEQ multiplex PCR; TCRdb stores just in-frame clones and leaves some out. The sample shows approximately 2.4 million clones, approximately 96% of them seen only once. Material: naive CD4+ T cells sorted from blood. These receptor sequences come from a man aged 18 to 30 in good health. The CDR3 runs from the conserved cysteine through the conserved F or W. A D gene is named only where the DNA matches it firmly. Where a row states a size, it is once, few, many or the class of an expanded clone; other rows omit it.

V gene	clone size	D gene	J gene	CDR3 DNA	CDR3 protein
TRBV27	once	.	TRBJ1-1	TGTGCCACCGGGACGGTTCTGAACACTGAAGCTTTCTTT	CATGTVLNTEAFF
TRBV7-2	.	TRBD2	TRBJ2-1	TGTGCCAGCAGCTCTAGTTCTAGCGGGGGGCGGGTCGAGCAGTTCTTC	CASSSSSSGGRVEQFF
TRBV5-4	.	TRBD2	TRBJ2-5	TGTGCCAGCAGCCCCACGGCGGGGAGGGAAGAGACCCAGTACTTC	CASSPTAGREETQYF
TRBV2	.	TRBD1	TRBJ1-1	TGTGCCAGCAGTGACCAGGGGGACCTGAACACTGAAGCTTTCTTT	CASSDQGDLNTEAFF
TRBV30	.	.	TRBJ2-7	TGTGCCTGGAGTGTACGGGGCTCCTACGAGCAGTACTTC	CAWSVRGSYEQYF
TRBV11-2	.	.	TRBJ2-7	TGTGCCAGCAGCTTAGGTACAGGCGAGCAGTACTTC	CASSLGTGEQYF
TRBV7-2	.	.	TRBJ1-4	TGTGCCAGCAGCTTTACCGGTGAAAAACTGTTTTTT	CASSFTGEKLFF
TRBV30	.	.	TRBJ1-1	TGTGCCTGGATCCCTACGGGGAGCGGTAACACTGAAGCTTTCTTT	CAWIPTGSGNTEAFF
TRBV7-2	.	.	TRBJ2-7	TGTGCCAGCAGCCTACAGACAGTAGCCTACGAGCAGTACTTC	CASSLQTVAYEQYF
TRBV6-1	.	.	TRBJ2-5	TGTGCCAGCAGGAGACACCGACAAGAGACCCAGTACTTC	CASRRHRQETQYF
TRBV6-1	.	.	TRBJ1-1	TGTGCCAGCAGTCGGATAGAGTCGAACACTGAAGCTTTCTTT	CASSRIESNTEAFF
TRBV30	.	TRBD1	TRBJ2-1	TGTGCCTGGAGTGTACTGGGACAGGCCTACAATGAGCAGTTCTTC	CAWSVLGQAYNEQFF
TRBV28	.	.	TRBJ2-6	TGTGCCAGCAGTTTAGAGTACTCTGGGGCCAACGTCCTGACTTTC	CASSLEYSGANVLTF
TRBV11-3	.	TRBD2	TRBJ2-5	TGTGCCAGCAGCCGGACTAGCGGGGGAGAGACCCAGTACTTC	CASSRTSGGETQYF
TRBV19	once	TRBD1	TRBJ1-2	TGTGCCAGTAGTATCCAGGACAGGGCTAACTATGGCTACACCTTC	CASSIQDRANYGYTF
TRBV11-2	.	.	TRBJ1-2	TGTGCCAGCAGCTCGGACCGGGACCGATATAACTATGGCTACACCTTC	CASSSDRDRYNYGYTF
TRBV6-1	.	TRBD1	TRBJ1-6	TGTGCCAGCAGGGACAGGGGAGAGTCACCCCTCCACTTT	CASRDRGESPLHF
TRBV10-3	.	.	TRBJ1-5	TGTGCCATCAGTGGGGGCGGGACATCCCATCAGCCCCAGCATTTT	CAISGGGTSHQPQHF
TRBV4-1	.	.	TRBJ2-1	TGCGCCGAGAACCAGAACCTCACGGGAAGCTCCTACAATGAGCAGTTCTTC	CAENQNLTGSSYNEQFF
TRBV11-2	.	TRBD2	TRBJ2-7	TGTGCCAGCAGCTTTCGCGGGGGGCCCTACGAGCAGTACTTC	CASSFRGGPYEQYF
TRBV6-1	.	.	TRBJ2-3	TGTGCCAGCAGTGAGGCCGGGGTTACGCAGTATTTT	CASSEAGVTQYF
TRBV19	.	.	TRBJ2-3	TGTGCCAGTAGCCGACAGGCCACAGATACGCAGTATTTT	CASSRQATDTQYF
TRBV30	.	TRBD1	TRBJ1-1	TGTGCCTGGAGGTTGGACAGGAGGAACACTGAAGCTTTCTTT	CAWRLDRRNTEAFF
TRBV6-6	.	.	TRBJ1-3	TGTGCCAGCAGTTACTCCAGGGGCATGGCGGGAAACACCATATATTTT	CASSYSRGMAGNTIYF
TRBV2	.	.	TRBJ2-7	TGTGCCAGCAGTGGGCGACAGTCTGGTGGGGAGCAGTACTTC	CASSGRQSGGEQYF
TRBV5-6	.	.	TRBJ1-1	TGTGCCCCTACGAGGGGGGCGAACACTGAAGCTTTCTTT	CAPTRGANTEAFF
TRBV6-1	.	.	TRBJ2-3	TGTGCCAGCAGGGCTCCCGGGCGCCTCTCAGATACGCAGTATTTT	CASRAPGRLSDTQYF
TRBV7-9	.	.	TRBJ2-1	TGTGCCAGCGGGAAGTCCTACAATGAGCAGTTCTTC	CASGKSYNEQFF
TRBV7-2	.	.	TRBJ2-7	TGTGCCAGCAGCTCGGGACTGATCTACGAGCAGTACTTC	CASSSGLIYEQYF
TRBV10-2	.	.	TRBJ1-2	TGCGCCAGCAGTGACCCCTGGGGCAACTATGGCTACACCTTC	CASSDPWGNYGYTF
TRBV27	.	.	TRBJ1-6	TGTGCCAGCAGTCCCCACGGCTTGTATAATTCACCCCTCCACTTT	CASSPHGLYNSPLHF
TRBV28	.	TRBD1	TRBJ2-4	TGTGCCAGCAGTCCCCACGGTCCGGGACAGGGGGCGGACATTCAGTACTTC	CASSPHGPGQGADIQYF
TRBV7-2	.	.	TRBJ1-6	TGTGCCAGCAGACCGCAACTAGACTATAATTCACCCCTCCACTTT	CASRPQLDYNSPLHF
TRBV6-5	.	TRBD2	TRBJ2-1	TGTGCCAGCAGCCGCGGGGGGGCCGACAATGAGCAGTTCTTC	CASSRGGADNEQFF
TRBV28	.	.	TRBJ2-6	TGTGCCAGCAGTTTATCGGTAGCTGGGGCCAACGTCCTGACTTTC	CASSLSVAGANVLTF
TRBV11-3	.	.	TRBJ2-7	TGTGCCAGCAGCTTAGGAGGGAGCCCCTACGAGCAGTACTTC	CASSLGGSPYEQYF
TRBV30	.	TRBD1	TRBJ2-1	TGTGCCTGGAGCTATATGCATCCGGGACAGGGGGGAAATGAGCAGTTCTTC	CAWSYMHPGQGGNEQFF
TRBV18	.	.	TRBJ2-5	TGTGCCAGCTCACCTAGGCAGCAAGAGACCCAGTACTTC	CASSPRQQETQYF
TRBV28	.	.	TRBJ1-2	TGTGCCAGCAGTTTGATCCGCTATGGCTACACCTTC	CASSLIRYGYTF
TRBV7-9	.	TRBD1	TRBJ2-4	TGTGCCAGCAGCCCGGGGGACAGGGGAAATACGGACATTCAGTACTTC	CASSPGDRGNTDIQYF
TRBV9	.	.	TRBJ2-3	TGTGCCAGCAGCGTAGATGAGGGGTTCACAGATACGCAGTATTTT	CASSVDEGFTDTQYF
TRBV27	.	.	TRBJ2-1	TGTGCCAGCAGTTTATTCTCCGGCGGTTACAATGAGCAGTTCTTC	CASSLFSGGYNEQFF
TRBV2	.	.	TRBJ2-1	TGTGCCAGCAGCTTTACGGCCAGGGCCAATGAGCAGTTCTTC	CASSFTARANEQFF
TRBV5-1	.	.	TRBJ2-5	TGCGCCAGCGCCGTTTCCATGGGTGAAGAGACCCAGTACTTC	CASAVSMGEETQYF
TRBV27	.	.	TRBJ2-1	TGTGCCAGCAGTCCTCTAGGGGAGAGCTACAATGAGCAGTTCTTC	CASSPLGESYNEQFF
TRBV18	.	TRBD2	TRBJ2-7	TGTGCCAGCTCACCGGGGGCTAGCGGGAGCCACGAGCAGTACTTC	CASSPGASGSHEQYF
TRBV5-1	.	.	TRBJ2-2	TGCGCCAGCAGCTTACGGACTGACACCGGGGAGCTGTTTTTT	CASSLRTDTGELFF
TRBV28	.	TRBD1	TRBJ1-1	TGTGCCAGCAAGGGACAGGGAGGCACTGAAGCTTTCTTT	CASKGQGGTEAFF
TRBV5-1	.	TRBD2	TRBJ2-3	TGCGCCAGCAGCTTGTCGACTAGCGGGGGGGCTAATACGCAGTATTTT	CASSLSTSGGANTQYF